Listed below are T cell receptor beta chains from one sample, sequenced in a study of blood T cell repertoires in COVID-19. TCRdb keeps only in-frame clones here, not all; method: immunoSEQ multiplex PCR. The data contain 430,000 or so clones, around 90% of them seen just once; the ten biggest clones take up 0.8% to 1%. Input material: peripheral blood. These receptors all come from a man between 18 and 29 years old with COVID-19, enrolled during active disease. CDR3s include the opening cysteine and the closing phenylalanine or tryptophan. The order of the fields is V gene, J gene, D gene, clone size, CDR3 protein, CDR3 DNA. A D gene is named only where the DNA matches it firmly. Size is omitted from some rows. Given values are once, few, many or a class for expanded clones.

V gene: TRBV6-5
J gene: TRBJ2-7
D gene: TRBD1
clone size: NA
CDR3 protein: CASRPGTGPYEQYF
CDR3 DNA: TGTGCCAGCAGGCCCGGGACAGGACCCTACGAGCAGTACTTC

V gene: TRBV6-2/TRBV6-3
J gene: TRBJ2-7
D gene: NA
clone size: NA
CDR3 protein: CASSEVDRAYEQYF
CDR3 DNA: TGTGCCAGCAGCGAGGTTGACAGAGCCTACGAGCAGTACTTC

V gene: TRBV27
J gene: TRBJ2-7
D gene: TRBD2
clone size: few
CDR3 protein: CASSSGLAGVGYEQYF
CDR3 DNA: TGTGCCAGCAGTTCGGGACTAGCGGGAGTAGGCTACGAGCAGTACTTC

V gene: TRBV2
J gene: TRBJ2-7
D gene: NA
clone size: NA
CDR3 protein: CASRAGASYEQYF
CDR3 DNA: TGTGCCAGCAGAGCGGGTGCCTCCTACGAGCAGTACTTC

V gene: TRBV19
J gene: TRBJ1-1
D gene: NA
clone size: NA
CDR3 protein: CASSQNTEAFF
CDR3 DNA: TGTGCCAGTAGTCAGAACACTGAAGCTTTCTTT

V gene: TRBV27
J gene: TRBJ1-5
D gene: TRBD1
clone size: NA
CDR3 protein: CASSLGQGFNQPQHF
CDR3 DNA: TGTGCCAGCAGTTTAGGACAGGGATTCAATCAGCCCCAGCATTTT

V gene: TRBV27
J gene: TRBJ2-1
D gene: TRBD2
clone size: NA
CDR3 protein: CASRAGAYNEQFF
CDR3 DNA: TGTGCCAGCAGGGCGGGAGCCTACAATGAGCAGTTCTTC

V gene: TRBV20-1
J gene: TRBJ2-5
D gene: TRBD2
clone size: NA
CDR3 protein: CSASGGGEETQYF
CDR3 DNA: TGCAGTGCTAGTGGTGGGGGGGAGGAGACCCAGTACTTC

V gene: TRBV27
J gene: TRBJ1-6
D gene: NA
clone size: NA
CDR3 protein: CASSGGHGGSSSPLHF
CDR3 DNA: TGTGCCAGCAGTGGAGGGCATGGGGGAAGTAGTTCACCCCTCCACTTT

V gene: TRBV2
J gene: TRBJ2-7
D gene: TRBD1
clone size: NA
CDR3 protein: CASSSTPPGTGDEQYF
CDR3 DNA: TGTGCCAGCAGTTCCACACCCCCAGGGACAGGGGACGAGCAGTACTTC

V gene: TRBV4-1
J gene: TRBJ1-2
D gene: NA
clone size: many
CDR3 protein: CASSHPRTDLYGYTF
CDR3 DNA: TGCGCCAGCAGCCACCCGAGGACAGATCTTTATGGCTACACCTTC

V gene: TRBV5-8
J gene: TRBJ2-7
D gene: TRBD1
clone size: NA
CDR3 protein: CASSLVQGAGEQYF
CDR3 DNA: TGTGCCAGCAGCTTGGTACAGGGGGCCGGCGAGCAGTACTTC

V gene: TRBV6-5
J gene: TRBJ1-6
D gene: NA
clone size: NA
CDR3 protein: CASKPQSGNSPLHF
CDR3 DNA: TGTGCCAGCAAGCCCCAGAGCGGTAATTCACCCCTCCACTTT

V gene: TRBV2
J gene: TRBJ2-3
D gene: NA
clone size: NA
CDR3 protein: CASSETAVTDTQYF
CDR3 DNA: TGTGCCAGCAGTGAAACAGCGGTCACAGATACGCAGTATTTT

V gene: TRBV27
J gene: TRBJ2-3
D gene: TRBD1
clone size: NA
CDR3 protein: CASRTRDRGSDTQYF
CDR3 DNA: TGTGCCAGCAGGACCCGGGACAGGGGCTCAGATACGCAGTATTTT

V gene: TRBV5-4
J gene: TRBJ2-1
D gene: NA
clone size: NA
CDR3 protein: CASSMTGTHEQFF
CDR3 DNA: TGTGCCAGCAGCATGACAGGCACCCATGAGCAGTTCTTC

V gene: TRBV4-2
J gene: TRBJ2-2
D gene: NA
clone size: once
CDR3 protein: CASSQYASIGVYSGELFF
CDR3 DNA: TGTGCCAGCAGCCAATACGCCTCGATAGGGGTTTATAGCGGGGAGCTGTTTTTT

V gene: TRBV4-1
J gene: TRBJ2-1
D gene: TRBD1
clone size: NA
CDR3 protein: CASSQESIGTGGEQFF
CDR3 DNA: TGCGCCAGCAGCCAAGAGTCCATTGGGACAGGAGGTGAGCAGTTCTTC

V gene: TRBV18
J gene: TRBJ2-7
D gene: NA
clone size: NA
CDR3 protein: CASSPRGTGPAYEQYF
CDR3 DNA: TGTGCCAGCTCACCAAGGGGAACAGGTCCCGCCTACGAGCAGTACTTC